These 7 T cell receptor beta chains were all obtained from the same sample, sequenced in a study of blood T cell repertoires in COVID-19. The repertoire was sequenced with immunoSEQ multiplex PCR; TCRdb's copy has only in-frame clones and lacks some. The data hold roughly 100,000 clones, with about 80% observed a single time. Sequencing was done on a sample of peripheral blood. Receptors originate from a human donor in a cohort sampled during active COVID-19.

The chain carries TRBV5-6 and TRBJ2-5; D possibly corresponds to TRBD2 (5 bases). CDR3 length: 13 residues. Per the germline V gene, CDR1 is SGHDT and CDR2 is YYEEEE. Trimming took 1 base from V and 5 from J, leaving 9 bases between them. CDR3 nucleotide sequence: TGTGCCAGCAGCTTGCGTAGCGTGGAGACCCAGTACTTC. Translation gives CASSLRSVETQYF.

This chain links TRBV28 with TRBJ1-5; 9 bases are shared with TRBD1. The CDR3 is 16 amino acids. CDR1 is MDHEN and CDR2 is SYDVKM in the germline V gene. V gave up 3 bases and J gave up 6 bases; unmatched junction bases: 9. CDR3 sequence: CASSFVDRGLGQPQHF. The CDR3 region has the DNA TGTGCCAGCAGTTTCGTGGACAGGGGACTGGGTCAGCCCCAGCATTTT.

This clone was detected once. The gene calls are TRBV5-4 and TRBJ2-4; 9 nucleotides line up with TRBD1. The CDR3 extends over 16 amino acids. Germline assignment: CDR1 SGHNT and CDR2 YYREEE (reference sequence). V lost 4 bases to trimming and J lost 1 base; unmatched junction nucleotides: 6. CDR3 sequence: CASSHRGLKAKNIQYF. CDR3 in DNA: TGTGCCAGCAGCCACAGGGGGCTGAAGGCCAAAAACATTCAGTACTTC.

The V call is TRBV5-1, the J call TRBJ2-5; the D gene is possibly TRBD1 (5 bases). CDR3 length equals 15 residues. V dropped 3 bases and J dropped 5 bases, with 17 bases sitting between them. Per the germline V gene, CDR1 is SGHRS and CDR2 is YFSETQ. This chain's CDR3 is CASSSQGNSAETQYF. CDR3 DNA: TGCGCCAGCAGCTCCCAGGGTAATTCAGCGGAGACCCAGTACTTC. The entire variable domain, with the rest obtained from reference TRBV5-1 and TRBJ2-5, is as follows: KAGVTQTPRYLIKTRGQQVTLSCSPISGHRSVSWYQQTPGQGLQFLFEYFSETQRNKGNFPGRFSGRQFSNSRSEMNVSTLELGDSALYLCASSSQGNSAETQYFGPGTRLLVL.

This chain's CDR3 is CASSSRTSGGANEQFF. DNA of the CDR3: TGTGCCAGCAGCTCACGGACTAGCGGGGGGGCAAATGAGCAGTTCTTC. The J gene is TRBJ2-1, the V gene TRBV7-2, with TRBD2 matching 15 bases. The CDR3 extends over 16 amino acids. CDR1 and CDR2 from the germline V gene are SGHTA and FQGNSA. With V trimmed by 4 bases and J by 7 bases, 5 bases remained unmatched.

V gene TRBV30 combines with J gene TRBJ1-2; 8 bases are shared with TRBD1. There are 13 residues in the CDR3. V was clipped by 2 bases and J by 4 bases; unmatched bases: 3. The germline V gene encodes CDR1 GTSNPN and CDR2 SVGIG (reference sequence). The CDR3 DNA reads as TGTGCCTGGAGTCGGGACAGGCCCTATGGCTACACCTTC. It encodes CAWSRDRPYGYTF. Looking up the rest from reference TRBV30 and TRBJ1-2 gives the full variable domain: SQTIHQWPATLVQPVGSPLSLECTVEGTSNPNLYWYRQAAGRGLQLLFYSVGIGQISSEVPQNLSASRPQDRQFILSSKKLLLSDSGFYLCAWSRDRPYGYTFGSGTRLTVV.

The chain combines TRBV7-9 with TRBJ1-2; D ambiguous. The CDR3 runs 13 residues. Germline V gene data show CDR1 as SEHNR and CDR2 as FQNEAQ (reference sequence). V shed 1 base and J shed 3 bases, with 6 bases lying between them. The CDR3 bases are TGTGCCAGCAGCTTAGTGGCTGACTATGGCTACACCTTC. This translates into CASSLVADYGYTF.